This TCR beta chain is drawn from a study of cytomegalovirus exposure and HLA in healthy donors. Study findings and constraints: Later, an analysis found that common viral pathogens appeared to be linked with several of the most significant clusters.

PCR was performed using 60 Vbeta and 13 Jbeta primers. Assay: immunoSEQ multiplex PCR; the TCRdb copy retains only in-frame clones and omits some. This table holds about 210,000 clones, 85% found once. Remarks on this clone: The target antigen is unknown.

The source material was PBMCs. The sequence came from a girl aged 2 to 9 in good health and CMV-seronegative.

As DNA, the CDR3 is TGCGCCAGCAGCCCCCAGGGGAATCAGCCCCAGCATTTT. Amino acid sequence: CASSPQGNQPQHF. V is TRBV4-1 and J is TRBJ1-5, with D possibly being TRBD1 (6 bases). The CDR3 loop spans 13 amino acids. V shed 4 bases and J shed 4 bases, with 8 bases lying between them. In germline, CDR1 is MGHRA, CDR2 YSYEKL.